The 23 T cell receptor beta chains below come from one sample, sequenced in a study of T cell responses to AZD1222 COVID-19 vaccine. Some clones are missing from TCRdb's copy, which holds only in-frame ones; the method was immunoSEQ multiplex PCR. The sample contains 130,000 or so clones, around 80% of which appear only once. Sequences were derived from peripheral blood, sampled 28 days after the second AZD1222 dose. The receptor source for this set is an adult who received the AZD1222 COVID-19 vaccine.

This clone was seen once. The V and J genes are TRBV6-2 or TRBV6-3 and TRBJ1-1; D is perhaps TRBD1 (5 bases). The CDR3 extends over 12 amino acids. CDR1 and CDR2 from the germline V gene are MNHEY and SVGEGT. V dropped 3 bases and J dropped 8 bases, with 10 bases sitting between them. The chain's CDR3 is CASSYFSGEAFF. As DNA, the CDR3 is TGTGCCAGCAGTTATTTCTCAGGGGAAGCTTTCTTT.

The chain recombines TRBV19 with TRBJ2-2; the match to TRBD1 covers 7 bases. From germline, CDR1 is LNHDA and CDR2 SQIVND (reference sequence). The CDR3 covers 16 residues. V shed 4 bases and J 6 bases; nucleotides not matched to a gene: 11. CDR3 in DNA: TGTGCCAGTAGTACAGGCCTAGGGGGCGCCGCCGGGGAGCTGTTTTTT. Translating it yields CASSTGLGGAAGELFF.

The chain carries TRBV13 and TRBJ2-3; D is unresolved. The V and J ends lost 5 bases and 1 base respectively, with 10 bases between them. CDR1 is PRHDT and CDR2 is FYEKMQ in the germline V gene (reference sequence). The CDR3 runs to 14 residues. The CDR3 is CASSVSSGTDTQYF. DNA of the CDR3: TGTGCCAGCAGCGTCTCCTCAGGCACAGATACGCAGTATTTT.

The chain joins TRBV7-9 to TRBJ2-4; D perhaps matches TRBD1 (7 bases). V dropped 5 bases and J dropped 7 bases, with 21 bases sitting between them. The CDR3 consists of 16 residues. Germline CDR1 SEHNR, CDR2 FQNEAQ (reference sequence). For the CDR3, the DNA is TGTGCCAGCAGCCCAGGGGAGGCAGGGGGTGGGAACATTCAGTACTTC. This gives the protein CASSPGEAGGGNIQYF. The whole variable domain, filled in from reference TRBV7-9 and TRBJ2-4, reads DTGVSQNPRHKITKRGQNVTFRCDPISEHNRLYWYRQTLGQGPEFLTYFQNEAQLEKSRLLSDRFSAERPKGSFSTLEIQRTEQGDSAMYLCASSPGEAGGGNIQYFGAGTRLSVL.

The chain links TRBV3-1 (or the pseudogene TRBV3-2) to TRBJ1-2; D not resolved. CDR3 length: 15 residues. V lost 4 bases and J 1 base, leaving 13 bases between the germline ends. Per the germline V gene, CDR1 is LGHDT and CDR2 is YNNKEL (reference sequence). The CDR3 protein is CASSPGKALNYGYTF. The CDR3 DNA follows: TGTGCCAGCAGCCCCGGGAAGGCTCTTAACTATGGCTACACCTTC.

The rearrangement joins TRBV4-2 to TRBJ1-1; TRBD1 matches at 12 bases. After removal of 0 bases from V and 7 bases from J, the junction contained 18 bases not matched to a gene. The length of the CDR3 is 20 residues. Per germline, CDR1 LGHNA and CDR2 YNFKEQ. CDR3 sequence: CASSQDLRRGQGARHSEAFF. The CDR3 DNA follows: TGTGCCAGCAGCCAAGATCTCAGGCGGGGACAGGGGGCGCGTCATAGTGAAGCTTTCTTT.

This sequence joins TRBV15 and TRBJ1-2, with a tentative D call TRBD1 (5 bases). V lost 5 bases to trimming and J lost 10 bases, with 20 bases between them. Germline V CDR1 and CDR2: LNHNV, YYDKDF (reference sequence). The CDR3 is 14 residues long. The CDR3 coding sequence is TGTGCCACCAGCCCACGAACGTCCGACAGATACTACACCTTC. It yields the protein CATSPRTSDRYYTF.

The V gene is TRBV9, the J gene TRBJ2-7, with D perhaps matching TRBD1 (6 bases). The CDR3 has 15 amino acids. V was pared by 4 bases and J by 3 bases, with 17 bases between. Per germline, CDR1 SGDLS and CDR2 YYNGEE. In DNA, the CDR3 is TGTGCCAGCAGCCTGGGGCAGGGGCTATTCTACGAGCAGTACTTC. Amino acid sequence: CASSLGQGLFYEQYF.

The V and J genes are TRBV18 and TRBJ1-6; D call uncertain. Germline CDR1 KGHSH, CDR2 LQKENI. The CDR3 is 14 residues long. The V and J ends lost 4 bases and 5 bases respectively, with 9 bases between them. Here the CDR3 reads CASSRAGHNSPLHF. In nucleotides, the CDR3 is TGTGCCAGCTCACGGGCGGGCCATAATTCACCCCTCCACTTT.

This clone was recorded a few times. The gene calls are TRBV21-1 and TRBJ2-7; the DNA was not used to check the table's D call, TRBD1. TRBV21-1 represents a pseudogene. CDR3 size: 16 residues. The CDR3 spells CASSANRGSSTREQYF. The CDR3 region has the DNA TGTGCCAGCAGCGCTAACAGGGGCTCCTCTACGCGCGAGCAGTACTTC.

V gene TRBV4-1 combines with J gene TRBJ1-3; 7 bases agree with TRBD1. The CDR3 contains 15 residues. The V segment lost 1 base and the J segment 8 bases; nucleotides outside the gene matches: 8. Germline CDR1 is MGHRA and CDR2 is YSYEKL. The CDR3 is CASSQGEGGRDTIYF. The CDR3 DNA reads TGCGCCAGCAGCCAAGGAGAAGGGGGCAGGGACACCATATATTTT.

The rearrangement links TRBV6-1 to TRBJ2-3; 7 bases align to TRBD2. V was clipped by 3 bases and J by 3 bases; unmatched bases: 9. This CDR3 spans 16 amino acids. Germline CDR1 MNHNS, CDR2 SASEGT. The CDR3 region is CASSERLGTMTDTQYF. CDR3 nucleotides: TGTGCCAGCAGTGAGCGTTTGGGGACTATGACAGATACGCAGTATTTT.

The chain recombines TRBV28 with TRBJ1-1, with D hard to call. The CDR3 spans 13 residues. V was pared by 2 bases and J by 1 base, with 5 bases between. Per germline, CDR1 MDHEN and CDR2 SYDVKM. The CDR3 nucleotides read TGTGCCAGCAGTTTAGCGGCGAACACTGAAGCTTTCTTT. Amino acid sequence: CASSLAANTEAFF.

The chain uses TRBV5-1 and TRBJ2-5; perhaps TRBD1 as D (6 bases). V was trimmed by 2 bases and J by 8 bases, leaving 16 bases between them. This CDR3 has 14 residues. Germline V gene sequence: CDR1 SGHRS, CDR2 YFSETQ. The CDR3 loop reads CASSLVSAGATQYF. The CDR3 bases are TGCGCCAGCAGCTTAGTTAGCGCAGGGGCTACCCAGTACTTC.

The chain is built from TRBV18 and TRBJ2-2; tentatively, D is TRBD1 (6 bases). Trimming cost V 2 bases and J 3 bases, with 13 bases left between them. CDR3 length: 16 amino acids. Germline CDR1 KGHSH, CDR2 LQKENI. Written as DNA, the CDR3 is TGTGCCAGCTCACCAATGACAGGTCAATACACCGGGGAGCTGTTTTTT. Protein: CASSPMTGQYTGELFF.

The gene calls are TRBV18 and TRBJ1-4; D not certain. Trimming took 4 bases from V and 0 from J, leaving 24 bases between them. The CDR3 extends over 20 amino acids. Germline V gives CDR1 KGHSH, CDR2 LQKENI. This CDR3 reads CASSLNSPAAGSTTNEKLFF. The CDR3 region has the DNA TGTGCCAGCTCACTTAACTCTCCCGCCGCGGGGTCTACAACTAATGAAAAACTGTTTTTT.

The chain is built from TRBV7-8 and TRBJ1-5, with 7 positions matching TRBD1. Per the germline V gene, CDR1 is SGHVS and CDR2 is FQNEAQ. V lost 6 bases and J lost 4; bases outside the gene matches: 9. This CDR3 is 15 amino acids long. CDR3 nucleotide sequence: TGTGCCAGCAGTTCCAGGGACAGTAGAAATCAGCCCCAGCATTTT. Translating it yields CASSSRDSRNQPQHF.

The chain recombines TRBV6-5 with TRBJ2-3; 8 nucleotides match TRBD2. The CDR3 covers 15 residues. The V gene's germline CDR1 is MNHEY and CDR2 SVGAGI. Germline trimming cut 2 bases from V and 2 bases from J; bases unmatched to any gene: 3. The CDR3 bases are TGTGCCAGCAGTTACCAGCGGGGGTACACAGATACGCAGTATTTT. Its protein is CASSYQRGYTDTQYF.

The genes are TRBV7-9 and TRBJ1-3; D gene ambiguous. The CDR3 runs to 10 residues. Germline values: CDR1 SEHNR, CDR2 FQNEAQ (reference sequence). The V end was cut by 9 bases, the J end by 7 bases, with 7 bases between. The CDR3: CASASNTIYF. The CDR3 DNA is TGTGCCAGTGCCTCGAACACCATATATTTT.

The chain is built from TRBV7-2 and TRBJ1-5; a possible D gene is TRBD1 (6 bases). V lost 1 base, J lost 7 bases, and 14 bases lay in between. The CDR3 is 15 amino acids. CDR1 and CDR2 from the germline V gene are SGHTA and FQGNSA. Here the CDR3 DNA reads TGTGCCAGCAGCTTAGGGAACAGGGTGTTACAGCCCCAGCATTTT. Protein sequence: CASSLGNRVLQPQHF.

This chain uses TRBV3-1 (or the pseudogene TRBV3-2) with TRBJ2-5; D unresolved. Between the trimmed V and J ends, which lost 2 bases and 5 bases, there was a span of 15 bases. The CDR3 sequence is 15 residues long. CDR1 and CDR2 (germline): LGHDT, YNNKEL (reference sequence). The CDR3: CASSQNSRPTETQYF. The DNA of the CDR3 is TGTGCCAGCAGCCAAAACAGTAGACCCACGGAGACCCAGTACTTC.

The chain has TRBV5-1 and TRBJ1-6, with 7 bases identical to TRBD1. CDR3 size: 16 residues. J was trimmed by 1 base and V by 4 bases; bases with no gene match: 5. Germline lookup yields CDR1 SGHRS and CDR2 YFSETQ. The CDR3 loop is CASSPGQFSYNSPLHF. CDR3 DNA: TGCGCCAGCAGCCCGGGACAGTTTTCCTATAATTCACCCCTCCACTTT.

The rearrangement links TRBV5-1 to TRBJ2-7; the D gene is possibly TRBD1 (6 bases). Trimming took 0 bases from V and 1 from J, leaving 11 bases between them. The CDR3 is 15 residues long. Germline-derived CDR1 and CDR2 are SGHRS and YFSETQ. CDR3 residues: CASSLGTGRSYEQYF. CDR3 nucleotides: TGCGCCAGCAGCTTGGGTACAGGGCGATCCTACGAGCAGTACTTC. The variable domain in full, completed from reference TRBV5-1 and TRBJ2-7, reads KAGVTQTPRYLIKTRGQQVTLSCSPISGHRSVSWYQQTPGQGLQFLFEYFSETQRNKGNFPGRFSGRQFSNSRSEMNVSTLELGDSALYLCASSLGTGRSYEQYFGPGTRLTVT.